The T cell receptor beta chain under discussion was sequenced for a study of T cell responses to AZD1222 COVID-19 vaccine. Study findings and constraints: Repertoire samples came only from after the peak T cell response. The reported proportion of spike-specific TCRs targeting unmutated variant regions was nearly half. Baseline serostatus was positive in only six AZD1222 recipients.

Samples with a second dose at about 4 or about 12 weeks were pooled together. With respect to this clone: Antigen specificity is unknown.

This CDR3 spans 14 amino acids. Germline V gene lookup returns CDR1 MDHEN and CDR2 SYDVKM. Trimming pared 2 bases from V and 4 bases from J, leaving 11 bases between. Some clones are missing from TCRdb's copy, which holds only in-frame ones; the method was immunoSEQ multiplex PCR. The table has about 81,000 clones, 70% to 90% seen once. This clonotype was obtained from an adult who received the AZD1222 COVID-19 vaccine. The material was peripheral blood, obtained 28 days after the second AZD1222 dose. The V and J genes are TRBV28 and TRBJ1-1; D gene uncertain. The DNA for the CDR3 is TGTGCCAGCAGTTTAATCGCGGGGAGCACTGAAGCTTTCTTT. This gives the protein CASSLIAGSTEAFF.